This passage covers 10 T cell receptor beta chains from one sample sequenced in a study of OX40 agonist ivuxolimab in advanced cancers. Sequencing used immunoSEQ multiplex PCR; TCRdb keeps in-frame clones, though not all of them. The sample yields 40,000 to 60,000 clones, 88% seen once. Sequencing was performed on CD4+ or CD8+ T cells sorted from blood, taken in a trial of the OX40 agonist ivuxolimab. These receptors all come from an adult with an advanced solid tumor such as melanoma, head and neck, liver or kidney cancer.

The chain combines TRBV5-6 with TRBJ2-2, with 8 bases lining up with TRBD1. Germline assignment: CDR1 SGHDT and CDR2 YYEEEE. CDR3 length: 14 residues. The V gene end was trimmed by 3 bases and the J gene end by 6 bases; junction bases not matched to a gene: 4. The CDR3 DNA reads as TGTGCCAGCAGCTCCCAGGGGGCCGCCGGGGAGCTGTTTTTT. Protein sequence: CASSSQGAAGELFF.

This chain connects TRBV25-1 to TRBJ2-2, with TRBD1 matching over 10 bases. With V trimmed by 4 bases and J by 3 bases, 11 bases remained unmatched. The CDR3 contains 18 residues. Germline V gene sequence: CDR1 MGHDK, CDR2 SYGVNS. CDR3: CASSGPGDRGRYTGELFF. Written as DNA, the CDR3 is TGTGCCAGCAGTGGGCCAGGGGACAGGGGACGTTACACCGGGGAGCTGTTTTTT.

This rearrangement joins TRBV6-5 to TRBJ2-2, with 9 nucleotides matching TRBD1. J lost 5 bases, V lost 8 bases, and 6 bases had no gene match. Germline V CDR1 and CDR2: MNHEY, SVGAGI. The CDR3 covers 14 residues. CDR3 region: CASLGTGSTGELFF. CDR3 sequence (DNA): TGTGCCAGCCTCGGGACAGGGTCTACCGGGGAGCTGTTTTTT.

The CDR3 loop reads CASSPPGRTGELFF. The CDR3 nucleotides are TGTGCCAGCTCACCCCCAGGTCGGACCGGGGAGCTGTTTTTT. The chain is built from TRBV18 and TRBJ2-2; no firm D call. There are 14 residues in the CDR3. Germline assignment: CDR1 KGHSH and CDR2 LQKENI. Trimming took off 3 bases at V and 5 bases at J, with 10 bases between the two ends.

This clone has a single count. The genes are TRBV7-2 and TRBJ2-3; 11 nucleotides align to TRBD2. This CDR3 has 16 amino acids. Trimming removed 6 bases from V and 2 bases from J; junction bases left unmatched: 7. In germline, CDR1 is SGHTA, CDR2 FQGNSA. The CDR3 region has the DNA TGTGCCAGCAGACCCGCTAGCGGGGGGTTCACAGATACGCAGTATTTT. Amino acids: CASRPASGGFTDTQYF.

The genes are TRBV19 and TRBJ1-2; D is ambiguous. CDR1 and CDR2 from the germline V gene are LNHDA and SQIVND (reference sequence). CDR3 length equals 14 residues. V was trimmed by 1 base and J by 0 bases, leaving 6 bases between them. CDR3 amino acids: CASSIATANYGYTF. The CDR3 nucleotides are TGTGCCAGTAGTATAGCTACAGCTAACTATGGCTACACCTTC.

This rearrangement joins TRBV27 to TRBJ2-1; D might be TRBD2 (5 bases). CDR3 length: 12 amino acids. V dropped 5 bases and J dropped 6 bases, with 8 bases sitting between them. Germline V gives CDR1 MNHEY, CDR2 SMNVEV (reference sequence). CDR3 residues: CASSGLPNEQFF. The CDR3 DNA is TGTGCCAGCAGTGGACTGCCCAATGAGCAGTTCTTC.

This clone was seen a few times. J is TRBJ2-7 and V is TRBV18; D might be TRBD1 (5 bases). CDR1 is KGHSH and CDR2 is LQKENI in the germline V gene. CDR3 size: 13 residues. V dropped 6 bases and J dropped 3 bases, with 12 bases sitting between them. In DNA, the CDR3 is TGTGCCAGCTCCCAAGGACACCTCTACGAGCAGTACTTC. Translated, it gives CASSQGHLYEQYF.

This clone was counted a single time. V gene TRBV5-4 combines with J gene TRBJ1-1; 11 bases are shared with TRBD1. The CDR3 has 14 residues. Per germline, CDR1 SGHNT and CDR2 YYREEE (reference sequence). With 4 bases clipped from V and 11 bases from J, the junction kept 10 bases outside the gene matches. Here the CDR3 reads CASSPDRGLLGAFF. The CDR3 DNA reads TGTGCCAGCAGCCCGGACAGGGGGCTATTGGGGGCTTTCTTT.

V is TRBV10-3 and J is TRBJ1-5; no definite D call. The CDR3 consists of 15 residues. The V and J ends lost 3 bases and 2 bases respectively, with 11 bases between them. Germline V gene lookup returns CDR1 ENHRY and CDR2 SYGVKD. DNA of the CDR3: TGTGCCATCAGTGATTCCGGAAAAGGCAATCAGCCCCAGCATTTT. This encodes CAISDSGKGNQPQHF.